This paragraph reports one T cell receptor (beta chain). Its antigen is not known. The source of the sample is a study of blood T cells in healthy people across ages. Study results and limitations: Investigators viewed diversity estimates from one million T cells as underestimates, the study reported.

The use of a sample-barcoded 5' primer and a J-beta primer mix characterized a second PCR of roughly 6 to 11 cycles. Individual samples furnished no less than 2.5 million CDR3-containing paired-end reads apiece. TCRdb independently ran MiXCR on the 5' RACE reads; one entry per CDR3 protein. The table lists more than 500,000 distinct CDR3 sequences, 27% of them singletons. Every donor gave roughly 9.2 milliliters of peripheral blood. The total RNA that was extracted per sample amounted to at least 5 micrograms. J gave up 0 bases and V 10 bases, and 0 bases lay outside the gene matches. Germline loops: CDR1 ENHRY, CDR2 SYGVKD. The CDR3 is 13 residues long.

The sequenced sample was blood. The chain joins TRBV10-3 to TRBJ2-1, with TRBD2 identical over 10 bases. This TCR derives from a woman aged 70-85 years in good health. CDR3 in DNA: TGTGCCACTAGCGGGGGCTCCTACAATGAGCAGTTCTTC. Translating gives CATSGGSYNEQFF.